The 11 T cell receptor beta chains in this list originate from one sample, sequenced in a study of PD-1 blockade in classical Hodgkin lymphoma. Noted time point: cycle 4 day 1 (C4D1), after less than 7 weeks of nivolumab. The patients all showed relapse after autologous stem cell transplantation, while their brentuximab vedotin exposure varied. Isolation of CD4+ T cells from thawed PBMCs was performed by magnetic negative selection. Assay: immunoSEQ multiplex PCR; the TCRdb copy retains only in-frame clones and omits some. The profile shows roughly 30,000 clones, less than 85% of them singletons. Material: CD4+ T cells from blood, obtained before the fourth cycle of nivolumab. The source is a human donor with classical Hodgkin lymphoma.

A few counts support this clone. The V and J genes are TRBV2 and TRBJ2-1; the D gene is possibly TRBD1 (6 bases). The CDR3 is 14 residues long. Germline V gene sequence: CDR1 SNHLY, CDR2 FYNNEI. V lost 3 bases to trimming and J lost 2 bases, with 8 bases between them. The CDR3 reads CASSDGTPYNEQFF. The CDR3 DNA follows: TGTGCCAGCAGTGATGGGACACCCTACAATGAGCAGTTCTTC.

This rearrangement joins TRBV21-1 to TRBJ2-7; the D segment call TRBD1 is taken from the table without a DNA check. TRBV21-1 is a known pseudogene. The CDR3 length is 13 residues. The CDR3 DNA is TGTGCCAGCATGCCCCGGACACTCGACGAGCAGTACTTC. Its protein product is CASMPRTLDEQYF.

V and J are TRBV19 and TRBJ1-6, with D unclear. CDR3 length equals 13 residues. Trimming pared 3 bases from V and 6 bases from J, leaving 6 bases between. CDR1 is LNHDA, CDR2 SQIVND, per germline (reference sequence). In DNA form, the CDR3 reads TGTGCCAGTAGTATTGAGGTTAATTCACCCCTCCACTTT. Protein sequence: CASSIEVNSPLHF.

This clone showed up just a few times. V and J are TRBV19 and TRBJ1-5, with D possibly matching TRBD1 (6 bases). The V end was cut by 3 bases, the J end by 7 bases, with 19 bases between. CDR3 length: 16 amino acids. CDR1 is LNHDA and CDR2 is SQIVND in the germline V gene (reference sequence). For the CDR3, the DNA is TGTGCCAGTAGTATTGGGGTAGTTAACACAGGGCAGCCCCAGCATTTT. The encoded protein is CASSIGVVNTGQPQHF.

The sample holds a few counts of this clone. The chain carries TRBV6-5 and TRBJ2-7; D may correspond to TRBD1 or TRBD2 (5 bases each). Trimming shortened V by 7 bases and J by 1 base, and 14 bases separated the two germline ends. The CDR3 extends over 14 amino acids. The germline V gene encodes CDR1 MNHEY and CDR2 SVGAGI. In DNA, the CDR3 is TGTGCCAGCATACCTCGGGACGGATCCTACGAGCAGTACTTC. Translation gives CASIPRDGSYEQYF.

The V call is TRBV27, the J call TRBJ2-7; D not certain. Germline loops: CDR1 MNHEY, CDR2 SMNVEV (reference sequence). The CDR3 runs to 13 residues. V lost 3 bases, J lost 0 bases, and 6 bases lay in between. This CDR3 is CASSFLGSYEQYF. The CDR3 DNA reads as TGTGCCAGCAGTTTTCTCGGCTCCTACGAGCAGTACTTC.

This clone appeared a few times. The gene calls are TRBV9 and TRBJ2-1; no reliable D call. V lost 2 bases and J lost 8, with 11 bases in between. This CDR3 has 13 residues. Germline lookup yields CDR1 SGDLS and CDR2 YYNGEE. The CDR3 DNA follows: TGTGCCAGCAGCGTCAGCGTTACGGATGAGCAGTTCTTC. This encodes CASSVSVTDEQFF.

The chain recombines TRBV2 with TRBJ1-4, with D possibly TRBD1 on 6 matching bases. The CDR3 covers 16 residues. CDR1 is SNHLY, CDR2 FYNNEI, per germline. V lost 6 bases and J 7 bases, leaving 21 bases between the germline ends. This chain's CDR3 is CASSPLAGALGEKLFF. DNA for the CDR3: TGTGCCAGCAGCCCCCTGGCGGGGGCGTTAGGTGAAAAACTGTTTTTT.

The genes are TRBV18 and TRBJ2-5; TRBD2 is a possible D gene (6 bases). V lost 0 bases to trimming and J lost 0 bases, with 11 bases between them. Germline values: CDR1 KGHSH, CDR2 LQKENI. The CDR3 consists of 16 residues. The CDR3 is CASSPPSGGYQETQYF. In DNA, the CDR3 is TGTGCCAGCTCACCACCCTCTGGAGGGTACCAAGAGACCCAGTACTTC.

The chain recombines TRBV7-8 with TRBJ2-1; tentative D call: TRBD2 (5 bases). V was shortened by 4 bases and J by 6 bases, with 19 bases between the two germline ends. Per the germline V gene, CDR1 is SGHVS and CDR2 is FQNEAQ. This CDR3 region has 16 residues. The DNA of the CDR3 is TGTGCCAGCAGCTCCCGAGGCAGTGCAGGACTCAATGAGCAGTTCTTC. Protein: CASSSRGSAGLNEQFF.

CDR3 sequence reads: CASSNRDSTGNYEQYF. CDR3 in DNA: TGTGCCAGCAGCAACCGGGACAGTACGGGGAATTACGAGCAGTACTTC. The chain has TRBV11-2 and TRBJ2-7, with 7 bases fitting TRBD1. This CDR3 region has 16 residues. V lost 5 bases and J lost 4; bases outside the gene matches: 14. Per the germline V gene, CDR1 is SGHAT and CDR2 is FQNNGV.